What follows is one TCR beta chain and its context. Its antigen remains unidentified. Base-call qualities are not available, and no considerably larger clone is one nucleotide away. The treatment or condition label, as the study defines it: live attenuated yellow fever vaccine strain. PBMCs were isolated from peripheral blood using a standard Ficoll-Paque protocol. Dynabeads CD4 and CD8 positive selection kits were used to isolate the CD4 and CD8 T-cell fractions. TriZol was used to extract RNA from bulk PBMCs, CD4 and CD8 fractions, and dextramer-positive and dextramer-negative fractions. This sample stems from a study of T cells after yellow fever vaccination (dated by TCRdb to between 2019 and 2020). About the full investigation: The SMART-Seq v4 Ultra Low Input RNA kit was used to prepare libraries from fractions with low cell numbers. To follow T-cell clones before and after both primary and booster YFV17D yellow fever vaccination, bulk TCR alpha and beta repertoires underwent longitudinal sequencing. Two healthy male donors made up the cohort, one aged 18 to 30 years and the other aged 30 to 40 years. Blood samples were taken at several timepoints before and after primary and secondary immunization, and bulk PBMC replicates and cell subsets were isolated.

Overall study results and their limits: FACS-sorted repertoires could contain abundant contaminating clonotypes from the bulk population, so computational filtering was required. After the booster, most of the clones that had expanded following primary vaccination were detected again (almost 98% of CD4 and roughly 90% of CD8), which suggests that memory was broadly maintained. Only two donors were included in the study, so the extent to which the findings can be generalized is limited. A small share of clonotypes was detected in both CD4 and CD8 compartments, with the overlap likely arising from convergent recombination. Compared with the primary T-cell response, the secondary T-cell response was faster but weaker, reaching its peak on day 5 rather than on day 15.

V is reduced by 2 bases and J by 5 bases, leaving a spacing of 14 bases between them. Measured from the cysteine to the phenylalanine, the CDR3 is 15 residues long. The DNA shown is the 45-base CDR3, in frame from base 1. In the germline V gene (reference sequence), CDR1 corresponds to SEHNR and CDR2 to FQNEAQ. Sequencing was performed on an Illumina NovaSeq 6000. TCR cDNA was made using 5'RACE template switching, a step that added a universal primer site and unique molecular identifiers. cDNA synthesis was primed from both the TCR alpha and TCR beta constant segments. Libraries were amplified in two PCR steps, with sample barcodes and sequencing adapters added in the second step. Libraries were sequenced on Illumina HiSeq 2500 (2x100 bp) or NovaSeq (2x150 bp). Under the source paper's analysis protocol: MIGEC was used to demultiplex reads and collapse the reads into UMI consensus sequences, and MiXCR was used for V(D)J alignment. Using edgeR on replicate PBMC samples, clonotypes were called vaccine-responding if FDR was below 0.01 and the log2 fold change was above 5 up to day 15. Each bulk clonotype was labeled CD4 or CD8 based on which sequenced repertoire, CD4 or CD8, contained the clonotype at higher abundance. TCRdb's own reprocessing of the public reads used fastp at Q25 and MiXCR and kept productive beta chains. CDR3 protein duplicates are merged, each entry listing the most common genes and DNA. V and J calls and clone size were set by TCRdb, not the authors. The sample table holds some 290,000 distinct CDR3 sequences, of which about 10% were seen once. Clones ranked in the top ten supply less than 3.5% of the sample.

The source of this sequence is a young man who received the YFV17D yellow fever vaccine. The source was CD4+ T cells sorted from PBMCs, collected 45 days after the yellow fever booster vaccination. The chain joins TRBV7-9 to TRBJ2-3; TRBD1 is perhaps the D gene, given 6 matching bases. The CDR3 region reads CASSLQGWVKDTQYF. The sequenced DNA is TGTGCCAGCAGCTTACAGGGGTGGGTCAAAGATACGCAGTATTTT. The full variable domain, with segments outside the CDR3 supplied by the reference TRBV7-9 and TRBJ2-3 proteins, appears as DTGVSQNPRHKITKRGQNVTFRCDPISEHNRLYWYRQTLGQGPEFLTYFQNEAQLEKSRLLSDRFSAERPKGSFSTLEIQRTEQGDSAMYLCASSLQGWVKDTQYFGPGTRLTVL.